This T cell receptor (beta chain) appears in the sequencing data of a study of technical replicates of blood from a few donors. Germline CDR1 is MNHEY and CDR2 is SMNVEV (reference sequence). Germline trimming cut 1 base from V and 4 bases from J; bases unmatched to any gene: 5. The CDR3 has 15 amino acids. Measured with immunoSEQ multiplex PCR; TCRdb has only the in-frame clones, and not every one. This sample has about 66,000 clones, with 95% to 97% found just once. V is TRBV27 and J is TRBJ1-1; 8 nucleotides match TRBD1. The receptor's source is a human donor in good health. The sample consisted of T cells isolated from PBMCs. This CDR3 is CASSLWGTGITEAFF. The CDR3 DNA sequence: TGTGCCAGCAGTTTATGGGGGACAGGTATCACTGAAGCTTTCTTT.